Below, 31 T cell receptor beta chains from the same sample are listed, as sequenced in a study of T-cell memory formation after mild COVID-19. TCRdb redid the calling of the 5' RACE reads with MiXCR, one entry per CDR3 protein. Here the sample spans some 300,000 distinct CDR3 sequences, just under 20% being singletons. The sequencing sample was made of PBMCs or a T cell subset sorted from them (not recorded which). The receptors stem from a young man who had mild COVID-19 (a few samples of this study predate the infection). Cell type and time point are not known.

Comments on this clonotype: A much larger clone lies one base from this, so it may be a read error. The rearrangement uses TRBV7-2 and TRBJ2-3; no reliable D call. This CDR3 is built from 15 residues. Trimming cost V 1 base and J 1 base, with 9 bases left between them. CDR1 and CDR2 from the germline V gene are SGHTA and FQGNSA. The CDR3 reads CASSLGPWGTDTQYF. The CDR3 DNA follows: TGTGCCAGCAGCTTAGGCCCCTGGGGCACAGATACGCAGTATTTT.

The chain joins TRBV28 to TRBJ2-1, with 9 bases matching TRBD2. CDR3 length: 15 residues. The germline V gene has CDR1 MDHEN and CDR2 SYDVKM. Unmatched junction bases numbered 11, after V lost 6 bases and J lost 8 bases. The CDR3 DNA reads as TGTGCCAGCAGGGGGGGACTAGCTTTGGCGTATGAGCAGTTCTTC. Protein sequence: CASRGGLALAYEQFF.

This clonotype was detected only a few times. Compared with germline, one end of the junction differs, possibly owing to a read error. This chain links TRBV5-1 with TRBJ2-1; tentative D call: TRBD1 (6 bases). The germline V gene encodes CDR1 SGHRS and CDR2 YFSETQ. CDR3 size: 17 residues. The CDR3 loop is CASSLGFGGMEYSEQFF. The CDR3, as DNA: TGCGCCAGCAGCTTGGGTTTTGGGGGCATGGAGTACAGTGAGCAGTTCTTC. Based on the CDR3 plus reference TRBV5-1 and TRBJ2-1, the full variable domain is KAGVTQTPRYLIKTRGQQVTLSCSPISGHRSVSWYQQTPGQGLQFLFEYFSETQRNKGNFPGRFSGRQFSNSRSEMNVSTLELGDSALYLCASSLGFGGMEYSEQFFGPGTRLTVL.

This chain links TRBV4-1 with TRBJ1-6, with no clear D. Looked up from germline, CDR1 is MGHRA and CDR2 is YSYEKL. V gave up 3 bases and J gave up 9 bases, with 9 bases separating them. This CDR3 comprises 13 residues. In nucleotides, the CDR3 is TGCGCCAGCAGCCAGGTACAAGGTTCACCCCTCCACTTT. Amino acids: CASSQVQGSPLHF.

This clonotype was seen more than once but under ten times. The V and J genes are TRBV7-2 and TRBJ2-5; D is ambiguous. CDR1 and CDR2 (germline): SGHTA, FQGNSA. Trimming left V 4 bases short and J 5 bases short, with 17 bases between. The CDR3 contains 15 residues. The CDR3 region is CASSSNAASTETQYF. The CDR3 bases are TGTGCCAGCAGCTCAAACGCGGCATCAACGGAGACCCAGTACTTC.

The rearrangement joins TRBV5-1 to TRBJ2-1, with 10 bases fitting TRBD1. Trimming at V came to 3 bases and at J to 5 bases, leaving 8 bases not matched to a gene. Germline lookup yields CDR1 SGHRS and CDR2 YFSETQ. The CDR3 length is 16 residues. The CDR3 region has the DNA TGCGCCAGCAGCTCCGGGACAGGGGCGTTACACAATGAGCAGTTCTTC. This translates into CASSSGTGALHNEQFF.

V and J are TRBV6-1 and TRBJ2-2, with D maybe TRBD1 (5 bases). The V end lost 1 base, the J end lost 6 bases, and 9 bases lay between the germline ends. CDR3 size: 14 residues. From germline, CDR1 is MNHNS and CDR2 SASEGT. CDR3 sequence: CASSEGVGAGELFF. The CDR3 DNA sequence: TGTGCCAGCAGTGAAGGGGTAGGGGCCGGGGAGCTGTTTTTT.

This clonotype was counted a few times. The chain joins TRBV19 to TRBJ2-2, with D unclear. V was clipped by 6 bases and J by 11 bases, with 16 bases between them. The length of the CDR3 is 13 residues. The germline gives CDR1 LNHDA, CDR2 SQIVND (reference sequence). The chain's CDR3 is CASSPGPSSELFF. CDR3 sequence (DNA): TGTGCCAGTAGCCCCGGGCCCTCGTCCGAGCTGTTTTTT.

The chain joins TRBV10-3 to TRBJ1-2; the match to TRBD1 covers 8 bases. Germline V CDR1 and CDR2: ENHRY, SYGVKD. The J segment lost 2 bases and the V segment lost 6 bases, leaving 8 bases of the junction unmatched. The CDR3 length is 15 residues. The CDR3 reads CAISISTGENYGYTF. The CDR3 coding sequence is TGTGCCATCAGCATCTCGACAGGGGAAAACTATGGCTACACCTTC.

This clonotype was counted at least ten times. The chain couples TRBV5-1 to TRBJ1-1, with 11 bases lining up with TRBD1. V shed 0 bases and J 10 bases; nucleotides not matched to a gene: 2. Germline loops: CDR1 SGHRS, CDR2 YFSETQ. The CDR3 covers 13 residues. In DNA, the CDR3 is TGCGCCAGCAGCTTGGGGGACAGGGGGTCAGCTTTCTTT. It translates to CASSLGDRGSAFF.

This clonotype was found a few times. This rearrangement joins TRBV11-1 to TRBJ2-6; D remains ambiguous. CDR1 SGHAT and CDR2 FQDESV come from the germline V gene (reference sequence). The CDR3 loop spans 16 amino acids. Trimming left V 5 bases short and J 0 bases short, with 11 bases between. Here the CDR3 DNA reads TGTGCCAGCAGCCACCGTACGACCTCTGGGGCCAACGTCCTGACTTTC. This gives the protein CASSHRTTSGANVLTF.

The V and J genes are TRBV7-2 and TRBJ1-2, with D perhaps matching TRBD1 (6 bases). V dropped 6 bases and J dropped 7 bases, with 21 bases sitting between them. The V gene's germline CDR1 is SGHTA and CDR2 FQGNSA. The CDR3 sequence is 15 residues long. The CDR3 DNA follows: TGTGCCAGCAGAACCGAGGGGGATAGGCTTAGTGGCTACACCTTC. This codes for CASRTEGDRLSGYTF.

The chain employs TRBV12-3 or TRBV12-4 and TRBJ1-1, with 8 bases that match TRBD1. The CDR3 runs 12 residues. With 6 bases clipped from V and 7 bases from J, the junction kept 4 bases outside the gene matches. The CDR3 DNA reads TGTGCCAGCAGACTTGGGACAGGTGAAGCTTTCTTT. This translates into CASRLGTGEAFF.

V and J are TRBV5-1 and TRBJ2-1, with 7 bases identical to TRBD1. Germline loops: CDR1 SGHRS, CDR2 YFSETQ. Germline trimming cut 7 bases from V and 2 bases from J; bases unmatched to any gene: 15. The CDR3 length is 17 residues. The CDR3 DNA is TGCGCCAGCGGATTGTTACTGACAGGGCTGACCTACAATGAGCAGTTCTTC. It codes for CASGLLLTGLTYNEQFF.

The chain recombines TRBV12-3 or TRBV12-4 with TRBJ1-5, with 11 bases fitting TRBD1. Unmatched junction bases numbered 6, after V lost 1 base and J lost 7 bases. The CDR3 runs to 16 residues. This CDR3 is CASSLEGQGVDQPQHF. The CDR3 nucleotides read TGTGCCAGCAGTTTAGAGGGACAGGGGGTTGACCAGCCCCAGCATTTT.

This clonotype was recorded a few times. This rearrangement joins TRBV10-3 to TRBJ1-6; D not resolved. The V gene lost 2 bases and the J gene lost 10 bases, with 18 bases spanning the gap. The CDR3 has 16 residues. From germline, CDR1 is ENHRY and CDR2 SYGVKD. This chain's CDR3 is CAISEPGGGYGSPLHF. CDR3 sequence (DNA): TGTGCCATCAGTGAGCCCGGCGGCGGGTATGGGTCACCCCTCCACTTT.

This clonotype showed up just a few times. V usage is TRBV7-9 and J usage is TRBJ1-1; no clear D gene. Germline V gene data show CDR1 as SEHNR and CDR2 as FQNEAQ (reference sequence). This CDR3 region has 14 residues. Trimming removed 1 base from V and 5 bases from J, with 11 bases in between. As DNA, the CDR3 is TGTGCCAGCAGCTTAGTTTCCCGGCAAACTGAAGCTTTCTTT. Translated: CASSLVSRQTEAFF.

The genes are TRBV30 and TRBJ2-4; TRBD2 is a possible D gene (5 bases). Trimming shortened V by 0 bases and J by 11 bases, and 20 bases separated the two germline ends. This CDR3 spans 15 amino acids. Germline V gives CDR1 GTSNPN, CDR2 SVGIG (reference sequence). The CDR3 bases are TGTGCCTGGAGTGTACTAGGCGGCGTCCTTTCGCTTCAGTACTTC. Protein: CAWSVLGGVLSLQYF.

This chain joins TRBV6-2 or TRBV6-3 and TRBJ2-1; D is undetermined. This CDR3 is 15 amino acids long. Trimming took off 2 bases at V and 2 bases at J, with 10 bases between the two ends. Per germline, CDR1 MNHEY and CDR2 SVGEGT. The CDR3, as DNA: TGTGCCAGCAGTTACATCAACCCCGCCTACAATGAGCAGTTCTTC. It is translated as CASSYINPAYNEQFF.

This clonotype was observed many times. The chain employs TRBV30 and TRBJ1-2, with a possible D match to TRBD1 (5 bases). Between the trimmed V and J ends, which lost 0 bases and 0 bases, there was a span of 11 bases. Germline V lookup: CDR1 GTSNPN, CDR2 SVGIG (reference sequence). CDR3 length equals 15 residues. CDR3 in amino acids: CAWSVPGRPNYGYTF. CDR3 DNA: TGTGCCTGGAGTGTGCCAGGGCGGCCTAACTATGGCTACACCTTC.

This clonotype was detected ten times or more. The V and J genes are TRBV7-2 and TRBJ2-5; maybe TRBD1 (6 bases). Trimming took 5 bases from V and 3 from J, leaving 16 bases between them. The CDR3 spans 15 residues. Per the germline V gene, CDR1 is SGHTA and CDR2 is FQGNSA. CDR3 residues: CASSEPQGNKETQYF. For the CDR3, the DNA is TGTGCCAGCAGCGAACCACAGGGAAACAAAGAGACCCAGTACTTC.

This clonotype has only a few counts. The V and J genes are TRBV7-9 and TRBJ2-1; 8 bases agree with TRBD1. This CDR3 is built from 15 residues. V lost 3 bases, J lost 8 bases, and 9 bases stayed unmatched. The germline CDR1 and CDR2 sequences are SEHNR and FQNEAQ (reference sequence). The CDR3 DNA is TGTGCCAGCAGCTTCCAGGGGGCGTTTAGCGATGAGCAGTTCTTC. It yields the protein CASSFQGAFSDEQFF. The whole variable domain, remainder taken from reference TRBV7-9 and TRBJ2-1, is DTGVSQNPRHKITKRGQNVTFRCDPISEHNRLYWYRQTLGQGPEFLTYFQNEAQLEKSRLLSDRFSAERPKGSFSTLEIQRTEQGDSAMYLCASSFQGAFSDEQFFGPGTRLTVL.

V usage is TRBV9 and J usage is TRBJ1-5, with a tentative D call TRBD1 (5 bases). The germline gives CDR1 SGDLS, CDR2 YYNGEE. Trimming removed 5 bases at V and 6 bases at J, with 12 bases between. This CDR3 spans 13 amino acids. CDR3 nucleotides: TGTGCCAGCAGTGTCGGGGGGGGTCAGCCCCAGCATTTT. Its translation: CASSVGGGQPQHF.

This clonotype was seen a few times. CDR3 sequence: CASSQDLASKGNQPQHF. CDR3 in DNA: TGTGCCAGCAGCCAAGATCTAGCTTCCAAGGGCAATCAGCCCCAGCATTTT. The chain links TRBV4-2 to TRBJ1-5; D unclear. The CDR3 extends over 17 amino acids. V lost 0 bases, J lost 2 bases, and 14 bases lay in between. CDR1 and CDR2 (germline): LGHNA, YNFKEQ.

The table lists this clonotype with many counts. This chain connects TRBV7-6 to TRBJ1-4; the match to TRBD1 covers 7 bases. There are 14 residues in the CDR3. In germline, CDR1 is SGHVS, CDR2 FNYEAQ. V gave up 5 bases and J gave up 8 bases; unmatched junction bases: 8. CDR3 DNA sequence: TGTGCCAGCAGCCCCCAACAGGGGCTAGAAAAACTGTTTTTT. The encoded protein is CASSPQQGLEKLFF. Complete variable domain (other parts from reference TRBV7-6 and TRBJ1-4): GAGVSQSPRYKVTKRGQDVALRCDPISGHVSLYWYRQALGQGPEFLTYFNYEAQQDKSGLPNDRFSAERPEGSISTLTIQRTEQRDSAMYRCASSPQQGLEKLFFGSGTQLSVL.

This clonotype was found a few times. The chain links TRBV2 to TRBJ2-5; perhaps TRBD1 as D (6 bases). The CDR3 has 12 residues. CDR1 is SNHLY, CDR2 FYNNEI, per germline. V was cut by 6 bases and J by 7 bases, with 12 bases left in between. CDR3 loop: CASRGASMTQYF. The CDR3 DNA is TGTGCCAGCAGGGGGGCCTCTATGACCCAGTACTTC.

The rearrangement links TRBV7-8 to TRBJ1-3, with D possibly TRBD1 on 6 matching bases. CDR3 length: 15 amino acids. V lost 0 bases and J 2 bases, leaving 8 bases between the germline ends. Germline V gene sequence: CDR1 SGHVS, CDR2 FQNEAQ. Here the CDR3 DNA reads TGTGCCAGCAGCTTAGCAGGGGGAACTGGAAACACCATATATTTT. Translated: CASSLAGGTGNTIYF.

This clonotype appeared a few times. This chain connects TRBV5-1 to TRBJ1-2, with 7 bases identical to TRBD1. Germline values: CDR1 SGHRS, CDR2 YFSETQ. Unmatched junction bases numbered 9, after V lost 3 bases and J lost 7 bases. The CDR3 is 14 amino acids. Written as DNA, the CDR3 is TGCGCCAGCAGCTCTATGAGGGGGCCAGGTGGCTACACCTTC. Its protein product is CASSSMRGPGGYTF.

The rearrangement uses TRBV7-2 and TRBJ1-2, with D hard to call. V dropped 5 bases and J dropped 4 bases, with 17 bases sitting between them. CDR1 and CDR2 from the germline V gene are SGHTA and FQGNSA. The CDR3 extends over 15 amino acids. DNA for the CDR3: TGTGCCAGCAGCCCAGGACCCCCGGCCACCTATGGCTACACCTTC. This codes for CASSPGPPATYGYTF.

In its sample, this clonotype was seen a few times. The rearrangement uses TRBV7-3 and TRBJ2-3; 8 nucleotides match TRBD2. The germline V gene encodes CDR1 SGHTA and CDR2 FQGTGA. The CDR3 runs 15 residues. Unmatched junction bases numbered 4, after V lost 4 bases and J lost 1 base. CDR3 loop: CASSSQRGRTDTQYF. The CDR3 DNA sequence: TGTGCCAGCAGCTCCCAGCGGGGGCGCACAGATACGCAGTATTTT.

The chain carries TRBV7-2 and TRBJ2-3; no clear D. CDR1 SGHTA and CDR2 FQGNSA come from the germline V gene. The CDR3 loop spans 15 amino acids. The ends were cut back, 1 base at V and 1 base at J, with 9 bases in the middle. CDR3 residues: CASSLGAKGTDTQYF. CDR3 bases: TGTGCCAGCAGCTTAGGGGCGAAGGGCACAGATACGCAGTATTTT.